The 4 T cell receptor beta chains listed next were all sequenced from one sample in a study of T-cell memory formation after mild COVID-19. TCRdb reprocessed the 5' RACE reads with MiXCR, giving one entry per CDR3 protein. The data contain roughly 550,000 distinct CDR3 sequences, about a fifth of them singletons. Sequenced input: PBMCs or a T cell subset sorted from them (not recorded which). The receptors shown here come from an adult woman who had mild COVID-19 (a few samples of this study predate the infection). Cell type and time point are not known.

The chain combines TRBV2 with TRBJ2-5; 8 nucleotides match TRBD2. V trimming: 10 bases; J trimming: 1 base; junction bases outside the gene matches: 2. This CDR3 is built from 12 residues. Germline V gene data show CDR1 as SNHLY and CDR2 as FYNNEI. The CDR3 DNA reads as TGTGCCACCGGGAGGGGCCAAGAGACCCAGTACTTC. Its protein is CATGRGQETQYF.

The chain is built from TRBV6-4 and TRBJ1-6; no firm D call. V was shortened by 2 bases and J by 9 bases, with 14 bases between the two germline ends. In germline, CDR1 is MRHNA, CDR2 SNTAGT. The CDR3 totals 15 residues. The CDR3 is CASSDGGGPASPLHF. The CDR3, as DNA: TGTGCCAGCAGTGACGGAGGAGGGCCGGCTTCACCCCTCCACTTT.

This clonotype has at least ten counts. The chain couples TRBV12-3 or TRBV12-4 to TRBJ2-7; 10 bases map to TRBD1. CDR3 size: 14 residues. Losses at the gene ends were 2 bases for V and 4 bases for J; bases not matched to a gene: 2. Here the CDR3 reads CASSLRTGGYEQYF. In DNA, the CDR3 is TGTGCCAGCAGTTTACGGACAGGGGGATACGAGCAGTACTTC.

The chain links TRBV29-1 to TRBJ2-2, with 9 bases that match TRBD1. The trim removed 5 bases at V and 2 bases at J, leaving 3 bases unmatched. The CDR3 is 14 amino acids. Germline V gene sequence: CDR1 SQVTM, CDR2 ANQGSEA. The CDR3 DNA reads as TGCAGCGTTACAGGGGGCATAAACACCGGGGAGCTGTTTTTT. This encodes CSVTGGINTGELFF.